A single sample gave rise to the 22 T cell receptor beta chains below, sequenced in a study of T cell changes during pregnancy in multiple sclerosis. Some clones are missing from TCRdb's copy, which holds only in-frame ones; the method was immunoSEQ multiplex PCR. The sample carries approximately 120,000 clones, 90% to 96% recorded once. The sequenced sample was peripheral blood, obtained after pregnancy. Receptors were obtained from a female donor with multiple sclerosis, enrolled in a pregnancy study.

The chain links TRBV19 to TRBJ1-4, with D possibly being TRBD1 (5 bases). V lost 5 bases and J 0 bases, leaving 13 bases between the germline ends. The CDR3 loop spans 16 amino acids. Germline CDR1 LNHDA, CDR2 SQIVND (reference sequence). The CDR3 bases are TGTGCCAGTAGTCGGGGGTCCACCGCAACTAATGAAAAACTGTTTTTT. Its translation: CASSRGSTATNEKLFF. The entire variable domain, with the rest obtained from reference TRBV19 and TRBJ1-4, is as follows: DGGITQSPKYLFRKEGQNVTLSCEQNLNHDAMYWYRQDPGQGLRLIYYSQIVNDFQKGDIAEGYSVSREKKESFPLTVTSAQKNPTAFYLCASSRGSTATNEKLFFGSGTQLSVL.

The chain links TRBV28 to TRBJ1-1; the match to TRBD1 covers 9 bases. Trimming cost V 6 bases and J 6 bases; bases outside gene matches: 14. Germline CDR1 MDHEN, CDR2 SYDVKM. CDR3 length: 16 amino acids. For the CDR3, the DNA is TGTGCCAGCAGAACAGGGGGCGCCCGACGAATCGCTGAAGCTTTCTTT. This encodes CASRTGGARRIAEAFF.

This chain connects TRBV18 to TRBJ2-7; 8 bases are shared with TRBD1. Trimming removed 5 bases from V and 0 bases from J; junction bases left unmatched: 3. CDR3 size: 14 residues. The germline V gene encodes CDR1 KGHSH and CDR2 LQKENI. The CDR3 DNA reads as TGTGCCAGCTCAGACAGGGGAATCTCCTACGAGCAGTACTTC. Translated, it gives CASSDRGISYEQYF. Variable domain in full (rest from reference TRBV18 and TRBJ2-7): NAGVMQNPRHLVRRRGQEARLRCSPMKGHSHVYWYRQLPEEGLKFMVYLQKENIIDESGMPKERFSAEFPKEGPSILRIQQVVRGDSAAYFCASSDRGISYEQYFGPGTRLTVT.

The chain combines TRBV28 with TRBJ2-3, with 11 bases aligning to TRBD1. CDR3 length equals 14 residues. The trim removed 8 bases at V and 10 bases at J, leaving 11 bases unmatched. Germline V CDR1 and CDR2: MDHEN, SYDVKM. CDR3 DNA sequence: TGTGCCAGCTCCGGGACAGGGGGGAGAGGGGCGCAGTATTTT. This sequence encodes CASSGTGGRGAQYF.

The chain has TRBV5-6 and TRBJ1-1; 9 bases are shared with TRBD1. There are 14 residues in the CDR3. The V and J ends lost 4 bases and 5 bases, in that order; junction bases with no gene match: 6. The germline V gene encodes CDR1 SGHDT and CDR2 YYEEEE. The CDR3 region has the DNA TGTGCCAGCAGCAGGATGGGACAGGGAACTGAAGCTTTCTTT. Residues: CASSRMGQGTEAFF. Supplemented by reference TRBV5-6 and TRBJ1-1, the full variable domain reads DAGVTQSPTHLIKTRGQQVTLRCSPKSGHDTVSWYQQALGQGPQFIFQYYEEEERQRGNFPDRFSGHQFPNYSSELNVNALLLGDSALYLCASSRMGQGTEAFFGQGTRLTVV.

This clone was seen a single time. The CDR3 bases are TGTGCCAGCAGAGTGACAGGGTCGTATGGCTACACCTTC. Protein: CASRVTGSYGYTF. This sequence joins TRBV27 and TRBJ1-2; 7 positions agree with TRBD1. Germline V lookup: CDR1 MNHEY, CDR2 SMNVEV (reference sequence). V was clipped by 6 bases and J by 5 bases; unmatched bases: 6. CDR3 length: 13 residues.

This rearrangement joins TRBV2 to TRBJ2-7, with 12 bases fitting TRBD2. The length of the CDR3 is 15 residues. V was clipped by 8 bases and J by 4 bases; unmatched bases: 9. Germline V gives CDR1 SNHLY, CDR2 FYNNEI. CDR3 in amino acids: CASYKGLAGPYEQYF. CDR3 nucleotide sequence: TGTGCCAGCTATAAAGGACTAGCGGGACCGTACGAGCAGTACTTC. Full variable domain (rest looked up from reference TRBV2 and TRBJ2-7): EPEVTQTPSHQVTQMGQEVILRCVPISNHLYFYWYRQILGQKVEFLVSFYNNEISEKSEIFDDQFSVERPDGSNFTLKIRSTKLEDSAMYFCASYKGLAGPYEQYFGPGTRLTVT.

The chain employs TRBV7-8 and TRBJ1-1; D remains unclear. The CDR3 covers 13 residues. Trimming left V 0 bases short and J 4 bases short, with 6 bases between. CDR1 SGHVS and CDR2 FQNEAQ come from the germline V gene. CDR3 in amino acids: CASSLAEGTEAFF. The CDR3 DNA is TGTGCCAGCAGCTTAGCTGAGGGCACTGAAGCTTTCTTT.

In nucleotides, the CDR3 is TGTGCCAGCAGTGAAGTAGGACAGGGTTTTAATGAAAAACTGTTTTTT. Amino acids: CASSEVGQGFNEKLFF. V and J are TRBV6-1 and TRBJ1-4, with TRBD1 matching 8 bases. The V gene end was trimmed by 1 base and the J gene end by 4 bases; junction bases not matched to a gene: 5. The CDR3 contains 16 residues. Germline V gives CDR1 MNHNS, CDR2 SASEGT.

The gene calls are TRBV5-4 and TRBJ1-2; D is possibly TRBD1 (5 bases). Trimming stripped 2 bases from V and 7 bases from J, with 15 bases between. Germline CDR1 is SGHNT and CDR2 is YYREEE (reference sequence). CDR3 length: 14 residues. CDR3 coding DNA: TGTGCCAGCAGCTTTCTTTCAGGGCCGGTTGGCTACACCTTC. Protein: CASSFLSGPVGYTF.

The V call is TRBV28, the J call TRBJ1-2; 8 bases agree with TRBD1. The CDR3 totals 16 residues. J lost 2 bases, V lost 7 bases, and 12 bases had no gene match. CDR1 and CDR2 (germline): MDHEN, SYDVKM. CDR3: CASNSLGRTGNYGYTF. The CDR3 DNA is TGTGCCAGCAATAGTTTGGGGCGGACAGGGAACTATGGCTACACCTTC.

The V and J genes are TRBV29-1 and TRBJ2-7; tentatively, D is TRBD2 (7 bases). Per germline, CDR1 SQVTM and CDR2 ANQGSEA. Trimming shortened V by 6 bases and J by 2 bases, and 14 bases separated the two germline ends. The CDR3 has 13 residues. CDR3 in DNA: TGCAGCGTGAGGGGGGGTTCAACCTACGAGCAGTACTTC. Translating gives CSVRGGSTYEQYF.

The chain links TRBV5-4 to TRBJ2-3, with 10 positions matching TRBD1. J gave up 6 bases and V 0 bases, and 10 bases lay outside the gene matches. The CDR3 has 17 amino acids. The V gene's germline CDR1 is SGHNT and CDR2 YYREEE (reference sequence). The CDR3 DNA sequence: TGTGCCAGCAGCTTGGGATGGAGACAGGGGGCTCAGGATACGCAGTATTTT. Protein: CASSLGWRQGAQDTQYF.

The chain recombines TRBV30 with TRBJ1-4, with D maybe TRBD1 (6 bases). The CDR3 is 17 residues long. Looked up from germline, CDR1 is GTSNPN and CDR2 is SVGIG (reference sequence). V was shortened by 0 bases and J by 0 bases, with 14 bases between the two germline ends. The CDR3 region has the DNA TGTGCCTGGAGTGTATTGGGGGCAGTTGCAACTAATGAAAAACTGTTTTTT. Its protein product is CAWSVLGAVATNEKLFF. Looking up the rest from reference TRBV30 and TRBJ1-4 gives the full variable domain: SQTIHQWPATLVQPVGSPLSLECTVEGTSNPNLYWYRQAAGRGLQLLFYSVGIGQISSEVPQNLSASRPQDRQFILSSKKLLLSDSGFYLCAWSVLGAVATNEKLFFGSGTQLSVL.

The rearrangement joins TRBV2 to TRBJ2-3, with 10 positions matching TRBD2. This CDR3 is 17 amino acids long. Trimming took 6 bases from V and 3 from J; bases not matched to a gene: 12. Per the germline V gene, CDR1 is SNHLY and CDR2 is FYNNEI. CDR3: CASSLGLAVRKTDTQYF. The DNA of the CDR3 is TGTGCCAGCAGCCTTGGACTAGCGGTTCGAAAAACAGATACGCAGTATTTT.

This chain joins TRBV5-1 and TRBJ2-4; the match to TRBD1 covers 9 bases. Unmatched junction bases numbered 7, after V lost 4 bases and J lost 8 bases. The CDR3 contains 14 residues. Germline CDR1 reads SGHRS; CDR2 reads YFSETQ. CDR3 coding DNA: TGCGCCAGCAGCATACAGGGGGCGTCGGACATTCAGTACTTC. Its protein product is CASSIQGASDIQYF.

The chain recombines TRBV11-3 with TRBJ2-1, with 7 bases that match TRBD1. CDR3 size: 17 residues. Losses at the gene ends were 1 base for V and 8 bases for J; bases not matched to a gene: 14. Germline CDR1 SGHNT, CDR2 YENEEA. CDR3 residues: CASSLVGQLNSFDEQFF. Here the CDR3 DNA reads TGTGCCAGCAGCTTAGTGGGACAGCTTAACTCGTTCGATGAGCAGTTCTTC.

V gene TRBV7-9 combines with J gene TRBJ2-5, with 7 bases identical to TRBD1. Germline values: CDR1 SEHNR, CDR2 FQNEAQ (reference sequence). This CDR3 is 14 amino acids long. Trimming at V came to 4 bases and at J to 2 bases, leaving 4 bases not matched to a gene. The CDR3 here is CASSWGQMQETQYF. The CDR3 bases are TGTGCCAGCAGCTGGGGACAGATGCAAGAGACCCAGTACTTC. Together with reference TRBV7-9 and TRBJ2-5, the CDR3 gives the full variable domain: DTGVSQNPRHKITKRGQNVTFRCDPISEHNRLYWYRQTLGQGPEFLTYFQNEAQLEKSRLLSDRFSAERPKGSFSTLEIQRTEQGDSAMYLCASSWGQMQETQYFGPGTRLLVL.

The CDR3 sequence: CASSPPRGGVETQYF. CDR3 nucleotide sequence: TGTGCCAGCAGCCCCCCCCGGGGCGGGGTGGAGACCCAGTACTTC. The chain is built from TRBV7-2 and TRBJ2-5; D is possibly TRBD2 (6 bases). Germline-derived CDR1 and CDR2 are SGHTA and FQGNSA. Trimming removed 5 bases from V and 5 bases from J, with 18 bases in between. This CDR3 contains 15 residues. Supplemented by reference TRBV7-2 and TRBJ2-5, the full variable domain reads GAGVSQSPSNKVTEKGKDVELRCDPISGHTALYWYRQSLGQGLEFLIYFQGNSAPDKSGLPSDRFSAERTGGSVSTLTIQRTQQEDSAVYLCASSPPRGGVETQYFGPGTRLLVL.

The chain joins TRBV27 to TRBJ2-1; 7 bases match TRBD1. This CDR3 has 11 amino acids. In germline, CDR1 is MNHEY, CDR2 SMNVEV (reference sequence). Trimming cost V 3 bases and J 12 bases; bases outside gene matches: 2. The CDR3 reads CASSFGQAQFF. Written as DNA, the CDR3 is TGTGCCAGCAGTTTCGGACAGGCGCAGTTCTTC.

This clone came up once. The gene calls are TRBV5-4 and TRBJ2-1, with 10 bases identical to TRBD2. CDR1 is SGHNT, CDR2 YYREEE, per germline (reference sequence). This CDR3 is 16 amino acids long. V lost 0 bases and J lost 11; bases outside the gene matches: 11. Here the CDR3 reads CASSLGGELAGNQQFF. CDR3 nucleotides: TGTGCCAGCAGCTTGGGGGGAGAACTAGCGGGGAATCAGCAGTTCTTC. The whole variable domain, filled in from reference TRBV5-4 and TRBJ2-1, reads ETGVTQSPTHLIKTRGQQVTLRCSSQSGHNTVSWYQQALGQGPQFIFQYYREEENGRGNFPPRFSGLQFPNYSSELNVNALELDDSALYLCASSLGGELAGNQQFFGPGTRLTVL.

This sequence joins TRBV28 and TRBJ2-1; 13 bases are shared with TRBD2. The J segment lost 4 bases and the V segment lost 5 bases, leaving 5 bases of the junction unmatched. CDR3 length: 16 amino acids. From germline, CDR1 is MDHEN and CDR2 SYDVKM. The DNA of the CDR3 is TGTGCCAGCAGTCTTAGGACTAGCGGGAGATACAATGAGCAGTTCTTC. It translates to CASSLRTSGRYNEQFF.